The clone carrying this T cell receptor (beta chain) appeared many times. Total RNA was isolated from each sample in quantities of at least 5 micrograms. CDR3 size: 14 residues. The ends were cut back, 7 bases at V and 6 bases at J, with 16 bases in the middle. For the second PCR, which ran for roughly 6 to 12 cycles, a sample-barcoded 5' primer and a J-beta primer mix were used. From the 5' RACE reads, TCRdb called clonotypes with MiXCR, one entry per CDR3 protein. This sample has approximately 1,000,000 distinct CDR3 sequences, with 35% to 40% found just once. This sample is drawn from a study of blood T cells in healthy people across ages.

The sample consisted of blood. The receptor was isolated from a young man in good health. This rearrangement joins TRBV12-3 or TRBV12-4 to TRBJ2-1; perhaps D is TRBD1 or TRBD2 (6 bases each). The CDR3 loop is CASTPGARGNEQFF. In nucleotides, the CDR3 is TGTGCCAGCACACCGGGGGCTAGGGGCAATGAGCAGTTCTTC.